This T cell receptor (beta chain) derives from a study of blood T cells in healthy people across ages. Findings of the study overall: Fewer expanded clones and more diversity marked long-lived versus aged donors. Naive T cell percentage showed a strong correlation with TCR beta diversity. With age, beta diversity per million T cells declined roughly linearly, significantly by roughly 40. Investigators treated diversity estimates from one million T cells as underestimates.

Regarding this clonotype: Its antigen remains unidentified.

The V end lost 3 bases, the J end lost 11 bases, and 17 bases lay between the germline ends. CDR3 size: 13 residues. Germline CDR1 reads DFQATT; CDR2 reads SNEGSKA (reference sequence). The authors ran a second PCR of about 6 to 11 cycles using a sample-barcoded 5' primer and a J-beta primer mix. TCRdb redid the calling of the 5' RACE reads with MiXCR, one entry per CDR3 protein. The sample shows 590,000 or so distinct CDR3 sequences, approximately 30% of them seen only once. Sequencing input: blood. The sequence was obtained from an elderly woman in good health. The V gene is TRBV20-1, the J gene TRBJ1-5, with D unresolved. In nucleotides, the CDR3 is TGCAGTGCTAGTCACGCCCAGTCCTTCGCCCAGCATTTT. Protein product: CSASHAQSFAQHF.